The source of this TCR beta chain is a study of blood T cell repertoires in COVID-19. Study background: Sources were T cells, B-cell-depleted T cells, or PBMCs; the material itself was cDNA or gDNA.

The authors' processing: Nucleated cell number was recorded as an estimate derived from reference gene primer amplification. Sequencing used immunoSEQ multiplex PCR; TCRdb keeps in-frame clones, though not all of them. The V and J calls and clone size come from that table; D and trimming were worked out from the DNA. The sample holds over 40,000 clones; around 90% are singletons and the top ten take 6.4%. This CDR3 comprises 16 residues. The germline V gene has CDR1 LNHNV and CDR2 YYDKDF (reference sequence). Between the trimmed V and J ends, which lost 1 base and 0 bases, there was a span of 10 bases.

The rearrangement joins TRBV15 to TRBJ2-1; D unclear. Specimen: peripheral blood. This TCR was sampled from a man in his 70s with active COVID-19. Here the CDR3 DNA reads TGTGCCACCAGCAGAGTCCGTAGGAGCTCCTACAATGAGCAGTTCTTC. This codes for CATSRVRRSSYNEQFF.